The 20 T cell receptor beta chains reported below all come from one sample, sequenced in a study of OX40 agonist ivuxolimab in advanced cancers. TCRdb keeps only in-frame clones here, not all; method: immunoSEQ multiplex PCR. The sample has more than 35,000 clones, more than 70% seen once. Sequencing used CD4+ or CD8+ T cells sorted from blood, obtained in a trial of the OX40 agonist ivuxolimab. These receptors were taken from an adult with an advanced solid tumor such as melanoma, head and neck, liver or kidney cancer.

DNA of the CDR3: TGTGCCTGGAGCCTACTAGCGGGAGGCCCCGAGAGCATTTACAATGAGCAGTTCTTC. Its protein is CAWSLLAGGPESIYNEQFF. The chain employs TRBV30 and TRBJ2-1; 12 nucleotides align to TRBD2. Per germline, CDR1 GTSNPN and CDR2 SVGIG (reference sequence). J gave up 4 bases and V 3 bases, and 16 bases lay outside the gene matches. CDR3 length: 19 residues.

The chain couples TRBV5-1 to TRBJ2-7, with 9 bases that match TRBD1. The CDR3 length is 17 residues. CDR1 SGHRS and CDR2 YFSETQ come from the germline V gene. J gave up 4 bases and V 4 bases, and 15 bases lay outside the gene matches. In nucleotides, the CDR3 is TGCGCCAGCAGCCCGGACAGGGGAGAGCCCAGAGGGTACGAGCAGTACTTC. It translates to CASSPDRGEPRGYEQYF.

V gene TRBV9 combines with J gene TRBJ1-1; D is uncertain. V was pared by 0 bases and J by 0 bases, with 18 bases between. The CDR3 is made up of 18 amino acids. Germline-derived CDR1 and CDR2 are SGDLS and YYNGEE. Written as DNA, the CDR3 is TGTGCCAGCAGCGTAGAAGGTGGGTGGAGTAACGTGAACACTGAAGCTTTCTTT. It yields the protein CASSVEGGWSNVNTEAFF.

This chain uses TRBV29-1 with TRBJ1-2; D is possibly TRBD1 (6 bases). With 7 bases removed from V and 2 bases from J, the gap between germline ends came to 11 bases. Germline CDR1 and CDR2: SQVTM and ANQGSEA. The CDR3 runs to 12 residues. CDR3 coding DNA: TGCAGCGCGTCACAGGGAAACTATGGCTACACCTTC. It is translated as CSASQGNYGYTF.

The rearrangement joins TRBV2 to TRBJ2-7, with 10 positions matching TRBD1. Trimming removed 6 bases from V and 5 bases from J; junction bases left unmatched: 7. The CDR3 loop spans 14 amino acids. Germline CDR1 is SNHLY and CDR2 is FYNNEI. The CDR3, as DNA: TGTGCCAGCAGGCCCGGGACAGGGGTCCACGAGCAGTACTTC. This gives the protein CASRPGTGVHEQYF. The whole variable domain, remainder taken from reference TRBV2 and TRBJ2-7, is EPEVTQTPSHQVTQMGQEVILRCVPISNHLYFYWYRQILGQKVEFLVSFYNNEISEKSEIFDDQFSVERPDGSNFTLKIRSTKLEDSAMYFCASRPGTGVHEQYFGPGTRLTVT.

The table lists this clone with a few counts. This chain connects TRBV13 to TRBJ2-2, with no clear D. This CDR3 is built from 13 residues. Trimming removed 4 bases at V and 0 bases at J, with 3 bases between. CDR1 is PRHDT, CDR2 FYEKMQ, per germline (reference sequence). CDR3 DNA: TGTGCCAGCAGCTGGACGAACACCGGGGAGCTGTTTTTT. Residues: CASSWTNTGELFF.

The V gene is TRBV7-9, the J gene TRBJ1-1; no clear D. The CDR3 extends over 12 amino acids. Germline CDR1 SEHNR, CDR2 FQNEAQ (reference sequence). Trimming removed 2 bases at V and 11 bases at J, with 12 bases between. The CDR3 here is CASSLPGLGAFF. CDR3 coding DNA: TGTGCCAGCAGCTTACCGGGCCTGGGGGCTTTCTTT.

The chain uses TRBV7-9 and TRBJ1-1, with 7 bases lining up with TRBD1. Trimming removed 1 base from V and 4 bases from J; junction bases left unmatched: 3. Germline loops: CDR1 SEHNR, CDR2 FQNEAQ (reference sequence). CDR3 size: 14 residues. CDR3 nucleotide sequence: TGTGCCAGCAGCTTAGGAGGGGGCACCACTGAAGCTTTCTTT. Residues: CASSLGGGTTEAFF.

The CDR3 nucleotides are TGTGCCAGCAGCACAAAAGGGACTAGGCCCGAACATGAGCAGTTCTTC. Residues: CASSTKGTRPEHEQFF. The chain joins TRBV7-2 to TRBJ2-1, with TRBD2 identical over 8 bases. After removal of 5 bases from V and 8 bases from J, the junction contained 14 bases not matched to a gene. The CDR3 is 16 amino acids. Germline-derived CDR1 and CDR2 are SGHTA and FQGNSA.

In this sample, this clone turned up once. CDR3 residues: CASSDRSKETQYF. CDR3 bases: TGCGCCAGCAGTGACCGCAGTAAAGAGACCCAGTACTTC. The chain recombines TRBV10-1 with TRBJ2-5; D is uncertain. CDR1 is WNHNN, CDR2 SYGVQD, per germline (reference sequence). The CDR3 has 13 amino acids. V was clipped by 3 bases and J by 3 bases, with 8 bases between them.

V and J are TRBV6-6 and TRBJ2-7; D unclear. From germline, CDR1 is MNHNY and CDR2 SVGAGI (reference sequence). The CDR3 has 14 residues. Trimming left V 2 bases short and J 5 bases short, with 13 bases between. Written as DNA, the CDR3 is TGTGCCAGCAGTTACAAGATTTTTGACCACGAGCAGTACTTC. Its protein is CASSYKIFDHEQYF.

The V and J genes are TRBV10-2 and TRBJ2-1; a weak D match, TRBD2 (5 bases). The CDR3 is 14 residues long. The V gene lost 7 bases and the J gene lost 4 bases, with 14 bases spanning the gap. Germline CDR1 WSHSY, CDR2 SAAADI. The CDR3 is CASTPEGYYNEQFF. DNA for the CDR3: TGCGCCAGCACCCCTGAGGGTTATTACAATGAGCAGTTCTTC.

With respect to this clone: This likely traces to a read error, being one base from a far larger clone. The CDR3, as DNA: TGCGCCAGCAGCCCGGGACACGCCGAAGGAAACACCACATATTTT. Amino acids: CASSPGHAEGNTTYF. This chain uses TRBV5-4 with TRBJ1-3; maybe TRBD1 (6 bases). Germline CDR1 and CDR2: SGHNT and YYREEE (reference sequence). CDR3 size: 15 residues. The full variable domain, completed using reference TRBV5-4 and TRBJ1-3, is ETGVTQSPTHLIKTRGQQVTLRCSSQSGHNTVSWYQQALGQGPQFIFQYYREEENGRGNFPPRFSGLQFPNYSSELNVNALELDDSALYLCASSPGHAEGNTTYFGEGSWLTVV.

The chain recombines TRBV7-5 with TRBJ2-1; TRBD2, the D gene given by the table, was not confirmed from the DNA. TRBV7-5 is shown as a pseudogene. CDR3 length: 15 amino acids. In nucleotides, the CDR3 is TGTGCCAGCAGCTTAATCGCTAGATCGAGCAATGAGCAGTTCTTC. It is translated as CASSLIARSSNEQFF.

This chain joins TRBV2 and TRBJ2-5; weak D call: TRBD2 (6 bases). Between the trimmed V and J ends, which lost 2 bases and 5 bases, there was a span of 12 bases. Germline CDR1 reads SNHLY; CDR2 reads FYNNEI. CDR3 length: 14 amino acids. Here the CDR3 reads CASSEPGVSETQYF. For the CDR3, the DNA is TGTGCCAGCAGTGAACCGGGAGTTTCCGAGACCCAGTACTTC.

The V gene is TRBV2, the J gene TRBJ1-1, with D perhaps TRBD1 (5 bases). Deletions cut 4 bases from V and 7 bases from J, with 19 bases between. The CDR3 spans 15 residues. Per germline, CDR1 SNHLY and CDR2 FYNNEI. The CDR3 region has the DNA TGTGCCAGCAGTGGGACAATGAGGGCAGATGATGAAGCTTTCTTT. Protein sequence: CASSGTMRADDEAFF.

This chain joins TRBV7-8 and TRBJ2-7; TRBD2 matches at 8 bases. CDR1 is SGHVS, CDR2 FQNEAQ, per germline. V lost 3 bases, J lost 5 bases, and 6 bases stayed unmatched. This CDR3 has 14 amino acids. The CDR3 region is CASSFGGTSDEQYF. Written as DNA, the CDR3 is TGTGCCAGCAGCTTTGGGGGGACTAGTGACGAGCAGTACTTC.

CDR3 sequence reads: CASSPTGAADTQYF. The CDR3 coding sequence is TGTGCCAGCAGCCCGACGGGGGCGGCAGATACGCAGTATTTT. This chain joins TRBV7-7 and TRBJ2-3; the D gene could be TRBD1 or TRBD2 (6 bases each). The CDR3 runs to 14 residues. Germline-derived CDR1 and CDR2 are SSHAT and FNYEAQ (reference sequence). V gave up 5 bases and J gave up 4 bases, with 13 bases separating them.

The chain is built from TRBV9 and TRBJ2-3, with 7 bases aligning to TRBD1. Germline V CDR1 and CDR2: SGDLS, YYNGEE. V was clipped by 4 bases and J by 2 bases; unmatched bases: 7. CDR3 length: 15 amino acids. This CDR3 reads CASSPRTGNTDTQYF. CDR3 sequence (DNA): TGTGCCAGCAGCCCACGGACAGGAAACACAGATACGCAGTATTTT.

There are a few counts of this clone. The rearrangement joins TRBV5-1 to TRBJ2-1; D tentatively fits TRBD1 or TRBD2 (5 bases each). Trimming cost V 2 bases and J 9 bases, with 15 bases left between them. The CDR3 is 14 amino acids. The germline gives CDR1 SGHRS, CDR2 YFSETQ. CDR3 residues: CASSFTIGDGEQFF. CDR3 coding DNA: TGCGCCAGCAGCTTCACTATAGGGGACGGTGAGCAGTTCTTC.